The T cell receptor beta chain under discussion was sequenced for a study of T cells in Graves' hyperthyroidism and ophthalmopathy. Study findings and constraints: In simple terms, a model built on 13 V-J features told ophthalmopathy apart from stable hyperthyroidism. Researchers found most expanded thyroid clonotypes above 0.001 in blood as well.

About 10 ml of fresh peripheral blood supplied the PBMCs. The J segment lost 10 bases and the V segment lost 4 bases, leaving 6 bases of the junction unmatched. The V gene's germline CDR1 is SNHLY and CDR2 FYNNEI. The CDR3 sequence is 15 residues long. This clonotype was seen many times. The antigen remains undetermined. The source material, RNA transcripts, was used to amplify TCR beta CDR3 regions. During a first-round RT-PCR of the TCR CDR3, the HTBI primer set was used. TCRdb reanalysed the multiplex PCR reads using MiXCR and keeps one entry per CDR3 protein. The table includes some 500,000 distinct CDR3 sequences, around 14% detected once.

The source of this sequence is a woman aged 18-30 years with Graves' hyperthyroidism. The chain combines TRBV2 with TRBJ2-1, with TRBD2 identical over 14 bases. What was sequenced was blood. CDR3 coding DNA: TGTGCCAGCAGTGGGGGACTAGCGGGAGCTCGGGAGCAGTTCTTC. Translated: CASSGGLAGAREQFF.